This T cell receptor beta chain was sequenced for a study of cytomegalovirus exposure and HLA in healthy donors. The study, taken as a whole, reports: In a later analysis, HLA-associated TCR beta chains were more clonally expanded than equally common others.

The PCR contained 60 Vbeta and 13 Jbeta primers. In the study's own analysis: A follow-up analysis tallied 60 million to 85 million unique TCR beta chains, roughly 11 million shared. Sequencing used immunoSEQ multiplex PCR; TCRdb keeps in-frame clones, though not all of them. D and trimming were read from the DNA, whereas the V and J calls and clone size are those reported in that table. This table holds some 130,000 clones, over 60% found once. Concerning this clone: Its antigen is unknown.

Germline V gene data show CDR1 as SGHKS and CDR2 as YYEKEE (reference sequence). The CDR3 has 13 residues. V was trimmed by 1 base and J by 5 bases, leaving 7 bases between them. The V and J genes are TRBV5-5 and TRBJ1-5, with D uncertain. This receptor was identified in a man aged 30 to 39 in good health and CMV-seronegative. What was sequenced was PBMCs. Here the CDR3 reads CASSLHSDQPQHF. The CDR3 DNA sequence: TGTGCCAGCAGCTTGCATTCGGATCAGCCCCAGCATTTT.